The entry that follows covers one T cell receptor beta chain sequence. What it binds is unknown. The data originate from a study of cytomegalovirus exposure and HLA in healthy donors. Broader study findings: Cytomegalovirus-associated TCR beta chains were listed, numbering more than 150.

V lost 5 bases and J lost 6; bases outside the gene matches: 6. Germline CDR1 reads MRHNA; CDR2 reads SNTAGT. The CDR3 loop spans 14 amino acids. Vbeta (60) and Jbeta (13) primers were used in the PCR. In the authors' workflow: Unique TCR beta chains totaled some 88 million in a later count, with approximately 11 million of them shared. The repertoire was sequenced with immunoSEQ multiplex PCR; TCRdb's copy has only in-frame clones and lacks some. That table furnishes V, J and clone size, whereas the DNA furnished D and trimming. The table includes over 150,000 clones, 65% to 80% detected once. The chain recombines TRBV6-4 with TRBJ1-2; 10 positions match TRBD1. The receptor comes from a man aged 18 to 29 in good health and CMV-seronegative. Input material: PBMCs. Here the CDR3 reads CASSRTGGGDGYTF. The CDR3 nucleotides are TGTGCCAGCAGTAGGACAGGGGGAGGGGATGGCTACACCTTC.